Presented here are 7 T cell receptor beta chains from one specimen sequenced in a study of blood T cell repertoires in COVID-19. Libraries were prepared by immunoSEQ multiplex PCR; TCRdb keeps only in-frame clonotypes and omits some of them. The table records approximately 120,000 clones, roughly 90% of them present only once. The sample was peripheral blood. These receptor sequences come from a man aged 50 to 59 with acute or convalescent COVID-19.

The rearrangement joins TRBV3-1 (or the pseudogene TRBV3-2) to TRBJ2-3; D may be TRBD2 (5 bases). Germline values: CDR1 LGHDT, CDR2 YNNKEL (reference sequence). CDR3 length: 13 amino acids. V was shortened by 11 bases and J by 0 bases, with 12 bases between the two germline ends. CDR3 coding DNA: TGTGCCGGGAGCGGCCCTAGCACAGATACGCAGTATTTT. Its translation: CAGSGPSTDTQYF.

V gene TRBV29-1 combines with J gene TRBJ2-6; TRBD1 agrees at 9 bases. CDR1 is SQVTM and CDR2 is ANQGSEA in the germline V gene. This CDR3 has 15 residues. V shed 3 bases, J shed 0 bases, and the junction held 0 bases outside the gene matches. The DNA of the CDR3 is TGCAGCGTTGAGACAGGGGGCTCTGGGGCCAACGTCCTGACTTTC. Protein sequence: CSVETGGSGANVLTF.

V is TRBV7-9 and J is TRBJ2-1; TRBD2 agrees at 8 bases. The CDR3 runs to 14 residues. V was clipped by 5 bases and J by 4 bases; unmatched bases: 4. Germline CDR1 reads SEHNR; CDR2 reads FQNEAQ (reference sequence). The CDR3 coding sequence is TGTGCCAGCAGCGAAACTAGCGGTTACAATGAGCAGTTCTTC. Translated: CASSETSGYNEQFF.

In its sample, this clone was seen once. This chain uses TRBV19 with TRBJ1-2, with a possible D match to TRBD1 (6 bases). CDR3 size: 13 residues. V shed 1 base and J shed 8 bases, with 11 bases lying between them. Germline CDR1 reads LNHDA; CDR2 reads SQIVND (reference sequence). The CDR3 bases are TGTGCCAGTAGTATAGCACAGGGCGGAGGCTACACCTTC. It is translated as CASSIAQGGGYTF.

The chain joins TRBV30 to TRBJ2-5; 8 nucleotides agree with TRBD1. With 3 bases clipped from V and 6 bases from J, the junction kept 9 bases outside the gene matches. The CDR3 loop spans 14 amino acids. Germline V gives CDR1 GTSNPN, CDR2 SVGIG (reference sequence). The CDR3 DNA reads TGTGCCTGGAGCCTGGACAGGGTCGAGAAGACCCAGTACTTC. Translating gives CAWSLDRVEKTQYF.

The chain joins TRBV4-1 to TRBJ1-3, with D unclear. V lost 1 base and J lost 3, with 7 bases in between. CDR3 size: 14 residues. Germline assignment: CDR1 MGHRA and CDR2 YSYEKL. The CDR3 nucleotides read TGCGCCAGCAGCCAAGCACACCTTGGAAACACCATATATTTT. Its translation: CASSQAHLGNTIYF.

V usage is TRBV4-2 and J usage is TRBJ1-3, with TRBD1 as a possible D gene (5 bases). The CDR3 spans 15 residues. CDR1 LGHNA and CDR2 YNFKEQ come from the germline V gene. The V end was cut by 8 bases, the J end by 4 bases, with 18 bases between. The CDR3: CASGGIRNAGNTIYF. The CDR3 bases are TGTGCCAGCGGGGGGATCAGGAATGCGGGAAACACCATATATTTT.